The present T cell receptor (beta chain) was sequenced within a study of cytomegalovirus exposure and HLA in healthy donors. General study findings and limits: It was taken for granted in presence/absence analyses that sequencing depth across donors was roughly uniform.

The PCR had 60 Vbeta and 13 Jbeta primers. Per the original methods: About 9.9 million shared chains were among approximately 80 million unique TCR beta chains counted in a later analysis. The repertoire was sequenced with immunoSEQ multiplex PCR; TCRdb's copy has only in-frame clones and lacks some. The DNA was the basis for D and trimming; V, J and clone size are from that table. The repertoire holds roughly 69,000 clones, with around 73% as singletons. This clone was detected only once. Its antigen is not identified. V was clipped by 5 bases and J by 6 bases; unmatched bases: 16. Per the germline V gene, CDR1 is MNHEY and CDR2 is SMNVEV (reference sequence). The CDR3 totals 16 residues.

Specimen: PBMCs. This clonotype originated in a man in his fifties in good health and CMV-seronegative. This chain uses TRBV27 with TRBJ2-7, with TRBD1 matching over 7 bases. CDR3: CASSTGFRGRVGEQYF. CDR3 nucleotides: TGTGCCAGCAGTACGGGGTTTAGGGGGCGAGTTGGCGAGCAGTACTTC.